The next 29 T cell receptor beta chains were all read from a single sample in a study of CD8 T cells in ankylosing spondylitis. TCRdb reanalysed the 5' RACE reads using MiXCR and keeps one entry per CDR3 protein. The top ten hold under 35% of the sample, which has 150,000 to 200,000 distinct CDR3 sequences, approximately 10% seen once. Sequencing was carried out using blood, either unsorted or a sorted T cell fraction (not recorded which). The receptors were sampled from a male donor with ankylosing spondylitis or in good health (not recorded which).

The chain employs TRBV2 and TRBJ1-1; D remains ambiguous. Germline CDR1 SNHLY, CDR2 FYNNEI. V was trimmed by 10 bases and J by 6 bases, leaving 12 bases between them. This CDR3 contains 11 residues. The CDR3 DNA follows: TGTGCCACTACTCTAAGGGCTGAAGCTTTCTTT. It specifies CATTLRAEAFF.

This chain uses TRBV7-6 with TRBJ2-3; 7 nucleotides agree with TRBD2. CDR1 and CDR2 from the germline V gene are SGHVS and FNYEAQ. With 0 bases clipped from V and 2 bases from J, the junction kept 8 bases outside the gene matches. The CDR3 length is 17 residues. This CDR3 reads CASSLAASGLYTDTQYF. The CDR3 DNA reads TGTGCCAGCAGCTTAGCGGCTAGCGGCCTTTACACAGATACGCAGTATTTT.

This clonotype was seen many times. The chain couples TRBV25-1 to TRBJ2-7, with D possibly TRBD2 on 6 matching bases. This CDR3 comprises 15 residues. V was shortened by 4 bases and J by 0 bases, with 13 bases between the two germline ends. CDR1 is MGHDK, CDR2 SYGVNS, per germline. CDR3 amino acids: CASSGDSLSSYEQYF. As DNA, the CDR3 is TGTGCCAGCAGTGGGGACTCATTATCCTCCTACGAGCAGTACTTC.

This clonotype was seen a handful of times. V usage is TRBV12-3 or TRBV12-4 and J usage is TRBJ2-2, with D unresolved. V lost 3 bases to trimming and J lost 6 bases, with 11 bases between them. The CDR3 spans 14 residues. CDR3 sequence (DNA): TGTGCCAGCAGTTTCTTCGGGCCTCCCGGGGAGCTGTTTTTT. Its translation is CASSFFGPPGELFF.

On this clonotype: A read error is possible here, since a much larger clone lies one base away. The chain uses TRBV7-8 and TRBJ2-3; D may be TRBD1 (8 bases). The CDR3 has 14 residues. Germline CDR1 SGHVS, CDR2 FQNEAQ. The CDR3 here is CANSPGQGGDTQYF. In DNA form, the CDR3 reads TGTGCCAACAGCCCAGGACAGGGAGGGGATACGCAGTATTTT.

This clonotype has a count of ten or more. The CDR3 region has the DNA TGTGCCAGCAGCCAAGATACGGGTAACTATGGCTACACCTTC. Translating gives CASSQDTGNYGYTF. The gene calls are TRBV3-1 and TRBJ1-2; D is ambiguous. Germline V gene sequence: CDR1 LGHDT, CDR2 YNNKEL (reference sequence). CDR3 length equals 14 residues. Trimming removed 0 bases at V and 1 base at J, with 6 bases between. Full variable domain (missing parts from reference TRBV3-1 and TRBJ1-2): DTAVSQTPKYLVTQMGNDKSIKCEQNLGHDTMYWYKQDSKKFLKIMFSYNNKELIINETVPNRFSPKSPDKAHLNLHINSLELGDSAVYFCASSQDTGNYGYTFGSGTRLTVV.

In its sample, this clonotype was seen many times. The chain uses TRBV20-1 and TRBJ2-7; tentatively, D is TRBD2 (6 bases). From germline, CDR1 is DFQATT and CDR2 SNEGSKA (reference sequence). The ends were cut back, 5 bases at V and 2 bases at J, with 16 bases in the middle. This CDR3 contains 14 residues. The chain's CDR3 is CSAGQGGVTYEQYF. The DNA for the CDR3 is TGCAGTGCTGGGCAGGGCGGGGTAACCTACGAGCAGTACTTC.

Regarding this clonotype: A much larger clone sits a single nucleotide away, making a read error possible. J is TRBJ2-3 and V is TRBV5-1; no firm D call. Looked up from germline, CDR1 is SGHRS and CDR2 is YFSETQ. Between the trimmed V and J ends, which lost 2 bases and 0 bases, there was a span of 7 bases. This CDR3 comprises 14 residues. The CDR3: CASSFGYSTDTQYF. Here the CDR3 DNA reads TGCGCCAGCAGCTTCGGTTATAGCACAGATACGCAGTATTTT. The full variable domain, in which reference TRBV5-1 and TRBJ2-3 provide the parts outside the CDR3, is KAGVTQTPRYLIKTRGQQVTLSCSPISGHRSVSWYQQTPGQGLQFLFEYFSETQRNKGNFPGRFSGRQFSNSRSEMNVSTLELGDSALYLCASSFGYSTDTQYFGPGTRLTVL.

Ten or more counts support this clonotype. The chain links TRBV2 to TRBJ1-6; D gene ambiguous. Germline CDR1 is SNHLY and CDR2 is FYNNEI. CDR3 length equals 15 residues. V was clipped by 4 bases and J by 9 bases, with 16 bases between them. This CDR3 is CASSGAGVPISPLHF. CDR3 nucleotide sequence: TGTGCCAGCAGTGGGGCTGGGGTACCAATTTCACCCCTCCACTTT. The full variable domain, rest sourced from reference TRBV2 and TRBJ1-6, is EPEVTQTPSHQVTQMGQEVILRCVPISNHLYFYWYRQILGQKVEFLVSFYNNEISEKSEIFDDQFSVERPDGSNFTLKIRSTKLEDSAMYFCASSGAGVPISPLHFGNGTRLTVT.

This clonotype was detected a few times. This chain links TRBV9 with TRBJ2-1, with 8 bases aligning to TRBD1. The length of the CDR3 is 14 residues. Germline V gives CDR1 SGDLS, CDR2 YYNGEE. Unmatched junction bases numbered 3, after V lost 0 bases and J lost 7 bases. CDR3 nucleotides: TGTGCCAGCAGCGTAGAGCACAGGGGGAATGAGCAGTTCTTC. Its translation is CASSVEHRGNEQFF.

The chain carries TRBV4-1 and TRBJ2-7; 7 bases match TRBD2. CDR1 is MGHRA and CDR2 is YSYEKL in the germline V gene. J gave up 1 base and V 0 bases, and 12 bases lay outside the gene matches. This CDR3 contains 18 residues. The CDR3 DNA reads as TGCGCCAGCAGCCAAGAACCCCATGGCGGGAGTAGGTCCTACGAGCAGTACTTC. As protein: CASSQEPHGGSRSYEQYF.

A word on this clonotype: A much larger clone lies one base from this, so it may be a read error. V is TRBV20-1 and J is TRBJ2-2; D might be TRBD1 (7 bases). CDR3 length: 15 amino acids. Germline CDR1 DFQATT, CDR2 SNEGSKA (reference sequence). CDR3 region: CSARERGQPTRELFF. Here the CDR3 DNA reads TGCAGTGCTAGAGAGCGGGGACAGCCCACCAGGGAGCTGTTTTTT.

The rearrangement joins TRBV20-1 to TRBJ2-7; 12 nucleotides match TRBD2. There are 13 residues in the CDR3. V lost 5 bases to trimming and J lost 5 bases; unmatched junction nucleotides: 4. The germline V gene encodes CDR1 DFQATT and CDR2 SNEGSKA (reference sequence). DNA for the CDR3: TGCAGTGCTGCACTAGCGGGAGGTAACGAGCAGTACTTC. Its protein is CSAALAGGNEQYF.

This clonotype showed up just a few times. The gene calls are TRBV27 and TRBJ2-7, with D possibly being TRBD1 or TRBD2 (5 bases each). This CDR3 is 16 amino acids long. Trimming took off 4 bases at V and 3 bases at J, with 19 bases between the two ends. Looked up from germline, CDR1 is MNHEY and CDR2 is SMNVEV (reference sequence). The CDR3 loop reads CASSSWDPTSNYEQYF. CDR3 coding DNA: TGTGCCAGCAGTTCATGGGACCCTACCTCGAACTACGAGCAGTACTTC.

Many counts were recorded for this clonotype. The rearrangement uses TRBV2 and TRBJ2-7; possibly TRBD2 for D (5 bases). Trimming cost V 6 bases and J 3 bases, with 15 bases left between them. The germline V gene encodes CDR1 SNHLY and CDR2 FYNNEI. The CDR3 covers 14 residues. CDR3 nucleotides: TGTGCCAGCAGGGTCGAGCCCCGGGGCTACGAGCAGTACTTC. The encoded protein is CASRVEPRGYEQYF.

J is TRBJ1-5 and V is TRBV28; possible D gene TRBD1, 5 bases. The CDR3 length is 16 residues. The germline V and J ends were trimmed by 2 bases and 3 bases, with 14 bases remaining between them. Looked up from germline, CDR1 is MDHEN and CDR2 is SYDVKM. The CDR3 is CASSLLPEGDNQPQHF. DNA for the CDR3: TGTGCCAGCAGTTTACTACCGGAAGGGGACAATCAGCCCCAGCATTTT.

A remark on this clonotype: The junction shows a germline mismatch at one end, possibly a read error. The V and J genes are TRBV20-1 and TRBJ2-7, with D perhaps TRBD2 (7 bases). CDR1 and CDR2 (germline): DFQATT, SNEGSKA (reference sequence). The CDR3 has 13 residues. This CDR3 is CGAASFGGGERCF. The CDR3 DNA sequence: TGCGGTGCTGCTTCCTTTGGGGGGGGCGAGCGGTGCTTC.

Ten or more counts support this clonotype. The V call is TRBV7-2, the J call TRBJ2-5; D is possibly TRBD2 (5 bases). Trimming left V 3 bases short and J 5 bases short, with 10 bases between. The CDR3 totals 13 residues. Germline V gene data show CDR1 as SGHTA and CDR2 as FQGNSA. The CDR3 here is CASSFPSSETQYF. CDR3 DNA sequence: TGTGCCAGCAGCTTTCCTAGCTCGGAGACCCAGTACTTC.

This clonotype was seen a handful of times. V and J are TRBV20-1 and TRBJ2-3; TRBD1 aligns across 7 bases. Germline CDR1 DFQATT, CDR2 SNEGSKA (reference sequence). The ends lost 5 bases at V and 1 base at J; junction bases unmatched: 9. This CDR3 is built from 15 residues. This CDR3 is CSAHAWTGRTDTQYF. The CDR3 nucleotides are TGCAGTGCTCACGCCTGGACAGGTCGCACAGATACGCAGTATTTT.

The table lists this clonotype with many counts. The chain combines TRBV4-1 with TRBJ2-1; TRBD1 matches at 8 bases. The V gene end was trimmed by 3 bases and the J gene end by 6 bases; junction bases not matched to a gene: 7. CDR3 length equals 15 residues. Germline CDR1 and CDR2: MGHRA and YSYEKL. Written as DNA, the CDR3 is TGCGCCAGCAGCCAGAAGAAGGACAGGGTCAATGAGCAGTTCTTC. This encodes CASSQKKDRVNEQFF.

This clonotype appeared many times. The genes are TRBV15 and TRBJ2-4; possibly TRBD1 or TRBD2 for D (6 bases each). Germline V lookup: CDR1 LNHNV, CDR2 YYDKDF (reference sequence). Trimming took 1 base from V and 2 from J, leaving 15 bases between them. This CDR3 has 17 amino acids. CDR3 residues: CATSRVGGRGSKNIQYF. In DNA form, the CDR3 reads TGTGCCACCAGCAGAGTGGGAGGCAGGGGATCCAAAAACATTCAGTACTTC.

This clonotype was recorded a few times. The gene calls are TRBV20-1 and TRBJ2-1, with TRBD2 identical over 14 bases. V shed 6 bases and J 10 bases; nucleotides not matched to a gene: 8. This CDR3 is built from 14 residues. CDR1 and CDR2 (germline): DFQATT, SNEGSKA (reference sequence). CDR3 residues: CSAMTSGGADEQFF. The CDR3 nucleotides are TGCAGTGCAATGACTAGCGGGGGGGCGGACGAGCAGTTCTTC.

This clonotype was seen ten or more times. The chain employs TRBV12-3 or TRBV12-4 and TRBJ1-6, with a weak D call TRBD1 (6 bases). V was shortened by 6 bases and J by 13 bases, with 22 bases between the two germline ends. CDR3 length: 15 residues. The CDR3 is CASRLTGSFHGPLHF. Here the CDR3 DNA reads TGTGCCAGCAGACTGACAGGCTCCTTTCATGGGCCCCTCCACTTT.

Points on this clonotype: It is likely a read error, because the conserved phenylalanine at the end of the CDR3 is missing. The chain has TRBV7-2 and TRBJ2-5; TRBD2 matches at 8 bases. Germline-derived CDR1 and CDR2 are SGHTA and FQGNSA. The trim removed 5 bases at V and 0 bases at J, leaving 11 bases unmatched. The CDR3 consists of 17 residues. The CDR3 coding sequence is TGTGCCAGCAGCAGACCTACGAGCGGGGGTCACCAAGAGACCCAGTACCTC. This translates into CASSRPTSGGHQETQYL.

The genes are TRBV9 and TRBJ2-3; tentatively, D is TRBD2 (5 bases). V gave up 3 bases and J gave up 5 bases, with 13 bases separating them. Germline values: CDR1 SGDLS, CDR2 YYNGEE. The CDR3 covers 14 residues. The CDR3 nucleotides are TGTGCCAGCAGCGCCCTGGCGGGCGGAGATACGCAGTATTTT. Amino acid sequence: CASSALAGGDTQYF.

The chain links TRBV10-3 to TRBJ2-7; the match to TRBD2 covers 7 bases. Per germline, CDR1 ENHRY and CDR2 SYGVKD. The CDR3 is 13 amino acids. J gave up 0 bases and V 6 bases, and 2 bases lay outside the gene matches. In DNA form, the CDR3 reads TGTGCCATCAGGCGGGAGAGCTCCTACGAGCAGTACTTC. Amino acid sequence: CAIRRESSYEQYF.

This clonotype was seen a few times. The chain combines TRBV7-2 with TRBJ1-5; D is possibly TRBD1 (5 bases). CDR3 length: 15 amino acids. Looked up from germline, CDR1 is SGHTA and CDR2 is FQGNSA. V was pared by 1 base and J by 2 bases, with 9 bases between. The CDR3 region is CASSLVLGGNQPQHF. The CDR3 DNA is TGTGCCAGCAGCTTAGTCTTGGGGGGCAATCAGCCCCAGCATTTT.

This clonotype turned up a few times. V and J are TRBV25-1 and TRBJ2-7; 9 positions match TRBD1. CDR3 length equals 13 residues. In germline, CDR1 is MGHDK, CDR2 SYGVNS. The ends lost 10 bases at V and 3 bases at J; junction bases unmatched: 7. CDR3 residues: CATAYRGRYEQYF. The CDR3 DNA reads as TGTGCCACCGCCTACAGGGGGCGCTACGAGCAGTACTTC.

This clonotype was seen more than once but under ten times. The chain couples TRBV5-4 to TRBJ1-1; 7 bases are a match to TRBD1. CDR1 is SGHNT, CDR2 YYREEE, per germline (reference sequence). V was pared by 0 bases and J by 2 bases, with 4 bases of the junction left unmatched. The CDR3 has 15 residues. Here the CDR3 reads CASSLGDSLNTEAFF. The CDR3 region has the DNA TGTGCCAGCAGCTTGGGGGACAGTCTAAACACTGAAGCTTTCTTT.